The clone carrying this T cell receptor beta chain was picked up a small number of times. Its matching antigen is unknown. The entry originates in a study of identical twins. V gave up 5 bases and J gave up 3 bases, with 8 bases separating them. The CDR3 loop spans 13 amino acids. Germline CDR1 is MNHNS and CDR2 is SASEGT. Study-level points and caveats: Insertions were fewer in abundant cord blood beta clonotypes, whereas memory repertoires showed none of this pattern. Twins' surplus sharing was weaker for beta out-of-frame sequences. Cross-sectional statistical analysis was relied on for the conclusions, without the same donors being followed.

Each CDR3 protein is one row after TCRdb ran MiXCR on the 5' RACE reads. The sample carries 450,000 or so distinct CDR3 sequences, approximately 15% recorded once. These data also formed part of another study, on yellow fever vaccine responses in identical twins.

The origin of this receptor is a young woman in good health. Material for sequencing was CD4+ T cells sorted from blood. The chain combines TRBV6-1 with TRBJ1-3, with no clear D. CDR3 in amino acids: CASSPPGGNTIYF. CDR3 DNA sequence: TGTGCCAGCAGTCCCCCCGGTGGAAACACCATATATTTT.